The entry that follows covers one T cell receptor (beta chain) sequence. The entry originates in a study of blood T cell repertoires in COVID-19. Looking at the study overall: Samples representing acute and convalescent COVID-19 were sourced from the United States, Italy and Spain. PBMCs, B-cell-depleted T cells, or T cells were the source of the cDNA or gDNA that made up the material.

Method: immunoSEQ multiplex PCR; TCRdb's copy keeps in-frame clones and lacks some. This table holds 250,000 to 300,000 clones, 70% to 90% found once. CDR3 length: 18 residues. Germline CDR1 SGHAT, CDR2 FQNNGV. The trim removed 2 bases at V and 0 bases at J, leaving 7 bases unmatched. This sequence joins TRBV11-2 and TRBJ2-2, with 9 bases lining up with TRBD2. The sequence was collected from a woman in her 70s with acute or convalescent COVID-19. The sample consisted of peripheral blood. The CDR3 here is CASSLRSSGATNTGELFF. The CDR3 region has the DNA TGTGCCAGCAGCTTAAGGTCTAGCGGGGCCACGAACACCGGGGAGCTGTTTTTT.